Listed here are 29 T cell receptor beta chains from one sample, sequenced in a study of T cells in Graves' hyperthyroidism and ophthalmopathy. It was RNA transcripts that yielded the amplified TCR beta CDR3 regions. The HTBI set primed first-round TCR CDR3 RT-PCR. TCRdb independently ran MiXCR on the multiplex PCR reads; one entry per CDR3 protein. The table shows over 650,000 distinct CDR3 sequences, with 45% occurring only once. Sequencing used peripheral blood or thyroid tissue (not recorded which). The receptors here all came from an adult man with Graves' disease, either hyperthyroidism or ophthalmopathy (not recorded which).

The chain is built from TRBV25-1 and TRBJ2-5, with TRBD1 matching over 7 bases. The CDR3 has 14 amino acids. From germline, CDR1 is MGHDK and CDR2 SYGVNS. The junction had 13 bases not matched to a gene; V was cut back by 4 bases and J by 11 bases. CDR3 sequence reads: CASSGDSSYNEQYF. The CDR3 nucleotides are TGTGCCAGCAGTGGGGACAGCTCCTACAATGAGCAGTACTTC. The full variable domain, completed using reference TRBV25-1 and TRBJ2-5, is EADIYQTPRYLVIGTGKKITLECSQTMGHDKMYWYQQDPGMELHLIHYSYGVNSTEKGDLSSESTVSRIRTEHFPLTLESARPSHTSQYLCASSGDSSYNEQYFGPGTRLLVL.

The V and J genes are TRBV19 and TRBJ2-5; D is possibly TRBD1 (6 bases). Germline loops: CDR1 LNHDA, CDR2 SQIVND (reference sequence). The V end lost 4 bases, the J end lost 5 bases, and 23 bases lay between the germline ends. The CDR3 has 17 amino acids. The CDR3 coding sequence is TGTGCCAGTAGTACGCTACCCGGGACACCAAACGGGGAGACCCAGTACTTC. It encodes CASSTLPGTPNGETQYF.

This clonotype has a count of ten or more. V gene TRBV7-8 combines with J gene TRBJ1-4, with D perhaps matching TRBD1 (5 bases). The V end was cut by 2 bases, the J end by 8 bases, with 12 bases between. The germline gives CDR1 SGHVS, CDR2 FQNEAQ. The length of the CDR3 is 14 residues. CDR3: CASSLSGLAEKLFF. The CDR3 DNA reads TGTGCCAGCAGCTTATCAGGGCTGGCCGAAAAACTGTTTTTT. Drawing the rest from reference TRBV7-8 and TRBJ1-4, the complete variable domain is GAGVSQSPRYKVAKRGQDVALRCDPISGHVSLFWYQQALGQGPEFLTYFQNEAQLDKSGLPSDRFFAERPEGSVSTLKIQRTQQEDSAVYLCASSLSGLAEKLFFGSGTQLSVL.

This clonotype was observed at least ten times. The chain couples TRBV7-2 to TRBJ1-2, with a possible D match to TRBD1 (5 bases). CDR3 length: 15 amino acids. The V end was cut by 1 base, the J end by 4 bases, with 13 bases between. Germline assignment: CDR1 SGHTA and CDR2 FQGNSA. The CDR3 DNA reads as TGTGCCAGCAGCTTAGATGGTGGACAAAGCTATGGCTACACCTTC. Amino acid sequence: CASSLDGGQSYGYTF.

A remark on this clonotype: This may stem from a read error, because a much larger clone lies one nucleotide away. The V and J genes are TRBV24-1 and TRBJ2-2, with D hard to call. This CDR3 region has 17 residues. Trimming removed 3 bases at V and 4 bases at J, with 17 bases between. Germline loops: CDR1 KGHDR, CDR2 SFDVKD. The CDR3 loop reads CATSDRPMTEATGELFF. The DNA for the CDR3 is TGTGCCACCAGTGATCGGCCCATGACGGAAGCCACCGGGGAGCTGTTTTTT.

In this sample, this clonotype turned up once. The V call is TRBV12-3 or TRBV12-4, the J call TRBJ1-1; D may be TRBD1 (6 bases). The CDR3 covers 17 residues. Trimming removed 5 bases from V and 0 bases from J, with 19 bases in between. The CDR3 DNA sequence: TGTGCCAGCAGTGAAGCGCTTCTGGGGACATTGAACACTGAAGCTTTCTTT. Translation gives CASSEALLGTLNTEAFF.

This chain joins TRBV4-1 and TRBJ2-5; D is undetermined. With 0 bases removed from V and 5 bases from J, the gap between germline ends came to 13 bases. The CDR3 totals 15 residues. Germline CDR1 MGHRA, CDR2 YSYEKL. The DNA of the CDR3 is TGCGCCAGCAGCCAAGACGAAGGTTTTCTTGAGACCCAGTACTTC. Translation: CASSQDEGFLETQYF.

The sample holds many counts of this clonotype. The V and J genes are TRBV20-1 and TRBJ2-7, with TRBD2 matching 9 bases. Germline lookup yields CDR1 DFQATT and CDR2 SNEGSKA (reference sequence). Losses at the gene ends were 4 bases for V and 1 base for J; bases not matched to a gene: 2. CDR3 length equals 13 residues. The CDR3 nucleotides are TGCAGTGCTAACCTAGCGGGGTCCTACGAGCAGTACTTC. Protein product: CSANLAGSYEQYF.

This clonotype was seen a handful of times. V and J are TRBV7-9 and TRBJ1-2; D might be TRBD1 (5 bases). This CDR3 region has 15 residues. Germline-derived CDR1 and CDR2 are SEHNR and FQNEAQ (reference sequence). V was clipped by 4 bases and J by 6 bases, with 18 bases between them. CDR3 sequence reads: CASSYLPGMGDGYTF. In DNA, the CDR3 is TGTGCCAGCAGCTACCTCCCAGGGATGGGGGATGGCTACACCTTC.

The gene calls are TRBV2 and TRBJ1-1, with 7 nucleotides matching TRBD1. V was pared by 5 bases and J by 6 bases, with 9 bases of the junction left unmatched. The CDR3 runs 14 residues. Germline CDR1 reads SNHLY; CDR2 reads FYNNEI. The CDR3, as DNA: TGTGCCAGCAGTTTCGACAGGGCGCGGCCTGAAGCTTTCTTT. Translated, it gives CASSFDRARPEAFF.

CDR3 coding DNA: TGTGCCAGCAGCCCGGGTTTTTCACCCCTCCACTTT. This gives the protein CASSPGFSPLHF. This chain uses TRBV25-1 with TRBJ1-6; D is unclear. The CDR3 is 12 amino acids. V lost 6 bases, J lost 9 bases, and 9 bases lay in between. Per germline, CDR1 MGHDK and CDR2 SYGVNS.

This clonotype was counted many times. This chain uses TRBV7-9 with TRBJ1-1, with D possibly being TRBD1 (5 bases). This CDR3 region has 13 residues. The germline V and J ends were trimmed by 5 bases and 4 bases, with 11 bases remaining between them. CDR1 is SEHNR and CDR2 is FQNEAQ in the germline V gene (reference sequence). The CDR3 region has the DNA TGTGCCAGCAGCGTAGGGGTTCTCACTGAAGCTTTCTTT. This sequence encodes CASSVGVLTEAFF.

This clonotype was seen at least ten times. The genes are TRBV6-5 and TRBJ1-5; 8 positions agree with TRBD1. The CDR3 totals 15 residues. V was pared by 4 bases and J by 3 bases, with 5 bases of the junction left unmatched. CDR1 is MNHEY, CDR2 SVGAGI, per germline. In nucleotides, the CDR3 is TGTGCCAGCAGTTCGACAGGGGCGCCCAATCAGCCCCAGCATTTT. This encodes CASSSTGAPNQPQHF.

To note about this clonotype: This likely comes from a read error, as the CDR3 has no conserved phenylalanine or tryptophan at its end. The limits of the CDR3 on the DNA are not certain, so only TCRdb's listed CDR3 is given. The gene calls are TRBV12-3 or TRBV12-4 and TRBJ1-2; the DNA was not compared with TRBD1, the D call given in the table. The CDR3 has 12 amino acids, counting both end residues. CDR3 in amino acids: CASTTGTMATQS.

As regards this clonotype: Given a much more abundant clone one base away, this may be a read error. The rearrangement uses TRBV2 and TRBJ1-1; TRBD1 aligns across 7 bases. The CDR3 is 13 residues long. V gave up 8 bases and J gave up 1 base; unmatched junction bases: 4. Per the germline V gene, CDR1 is SNHLY and CDR2 is FYNNEI. CDR3: CASGAGGNTEAFF. The DNA of the CDR3 is TGTGCCAGCGGGGCAGGGGGGAACACTGAAGCTTTCTTT.

This clonotype was seen a single time. The chain combines TRBV10-3 with TRBJ1-2, with TRBD1 identical over 9 bases. Germline V CDR1 and CDR2: ENHRY, SYGVKD. The CDR3 sequence is 13 residues long. After removal of 6 bases from V and 8 bases from J, the junction contained 7 bases not matched to a gene. CDR3 region: CAIRRDRVQGYTF. Here the CDR3 DNA reads TGTGCCATCAGACGGGACAGGGTTCAAGGCTACACCTTC.

Many counts were recorded for this clonotype. This chain links TRBV9 with TRBJ1-6, with D possibly TRBD1 on 5 matching bases. The germline V and J ends were trimmed by 1 base and 11 bases, with 16 bases remaining between them. Germline values: CDR1 SGDLS, CDR2 YYNGEE. This CDR3 is 15 amino acids long. This chain's CDR3 is CASSVSGRDGPPLHF. The CDR3 DNA reads as TGTGCCAGCAGCGTAAGCGGCAGGGACGGACCACCCCTCCACTTT.

The rearrangement joins TRBV7-2 to TRBJ1-5, with D possibly being TRBD1 (5 bases). V was clipped by 1 base and J by 3 bases, with 13 bases between them. Germline loops: CDR1 SGHTA, CDR2 FQGNSA. The CDR3 is made up of 16 amino acids. The CDR3 spells CASSLDPRQFNQPQHF. CDR3 DNA: TGTGCCAGCAGCTTAGATCCCCGACAGTTCAATCAGCCCCAGCATTTT.

This clonotype showed up many times. This chain uses TRBV10-3 with TRBJ2-5, with 7 bases identical to TRBD1. The CDR3 loop spans 14 amino acids. V dropped 10 bases and J dropped 3; count of bases not matched to a gene: 11. The germline V gene has CDR1 ENHRY and CDR2 SYGVKD. CDR3 sequence (DNA): TGTGCCACCAAGACGACAGGGAGTGAAGAGACCCAGTACTTC. Protein sequence: CATKTTGSEETQYF.

This clonotype turned up a few times. V is TRBV12-3 or TRBV12-4 and J is TRBJ1-4; no firm D call. The CDR3 is 13 amino acids. Trimming cost V 3 bases and J 10 bases, with 12 bases left between them. DNA of the CDR3: TGTGCCAGCAGTTTCGACAAACACGGAAAACTGTTTTTT. This codes for CASSFDKHGKLFF.

This clonotype was seen a few times. This chain joins TRBV5-1 and TRBJ1-2, with 8 bases aligning to TRBD1. Germline V CDR1 and CDR2: SGHRS, YFSETQ. The CDR3 sequence is 15 residues long. Trimming took 2 bases from V and 2 from J; bases not matched to a gene: 5. CDR3 amino acids: CASSLMTGDNYGYTF. CDR3 coding DNA: TGCGCCAGCAGCTTAATGACAGGGGACAACTATGGCTACACCTTC.

Concerning this clonotype: One base away lies a much larger clone, so this may be a sequencing read error. This chain links TRBV5-1 with TRBJ2-7; 8 bases align to TRBD1. This CDR3 comprises 13 residues. Germline assignment: CDR1 SGHRS and CDR2 YFSETQ. CDR3 in DNA: TGCGCCAGCAGCGTCGGACAGGGTGTCGAGCAGCACTTC. It codes for CASSVGQGVEQHF.

The table lists this clonotype with many counts. One end of the junction fails to match germline, which may point to a read error. The gene calls are TRBV7-7 and TRBJ2-5; D might be TRBD2 (5 bases). The CDR3 runs 13 residues. Germline CDR1 reads SSHAT; CDR2 reads FNYEAQ (reference sequence). The DNA for the CDR3 is TGTGCTAGCAGCTTAGAACTAGTAGAGACCCAGTACTTC. This encodes CASSLELVETQYF.

This chain connects TRBV14 to TRBJ1-1; a weak D match, TRBD1 (5 bases). The CDR3 runs 11 residues. Germline loops: CDR1 SGHDN, CDR2 FVKESK. V was trimmed by 3 bases and J by 9 bases, leaving 8 bases between them. The CDR3 is CASSHGAKAFF. DNA for the CDR3: TGTGCCAGCAGCCACGGGGCAAAAGCTTTCTTT.

CDR3 in amino acids: CATSNPSFVGVETQYF. The CDR3 region has the DNA TGTGCCACCAGCAACCCATCGTTTGTGGGGGTTGAGACCCAGTACTTC. The chain is built from TRBV15 and TRBJ2-5; D is possibly TRBD1 or TRBD2 (5 bases each). Looked up from germline, CDR1 is LNHNV and CDR2 is YYDKDF (reference sequence). Trimming pared 4 bases from V and 5 bases from J, leaving 20 bases between. This CDR3 is 16 amino acids long.

Regarding this clonotype: A junction end diverges from the germline sequence, so it may reflect a read error. The CDR3 nucleotides are TGCGGCGTGGGGGTGGGGGACAGTGCAGCTTTCTTT. The encoded protein is CGVGVGDSAAFF. The rearrangement joins TRBV29-1 to TRBJ1-1; TRBD1 agrees at 7 bases. Germline loops: CDR1 SQVTM, CDR2 ANQGSEA. There are 12 residues in the CDR3.

The chain links TRBV29-1 to TRBJ2-7; 9 nucleotides agree with TRBD1. Per germline, CDR1 SQVTM and CDR2 ANQGSEA. The trim removed 5 bases at V and 8 bases at J, leaving 13 bases unmatched. The CDR3 loop spans 14 amino acids. This CDR3 reads CSVLDRGNQPQQYF. The CDR3 DNA reads as TGCAGCGTTTTGGACAGGGGCAATCAGCCCCAGCAGTACTTC.

The sample holds many counts of this clonotype. The V gene is TRBV24-1, the J gene TRBJ1-5, with TRBD1 matching 8 bases. Looked up from germline, CDR1 is KGHDR and CDR2 is SFDVKD. The CDR3 spans 14 residues. The V gene end was trimmed by 5 bases and the J gene end by 5 bases; junction bases not matched to a gene: 4. Here the CDR3 reads CATSGTGRHQPQHF. DNA of the CDR3: TGTGCCACCAGTGGGACAGGGCGCCATCAGCCCCAGCATTTT.

This clonotype appeared many times. Here the CDR3 DNA reads TGTGCCACCAGTGATTCTAAGGCGCTTGATTCACCCCTCCACTTT. It specifies CATSDSKALDSPLHF. This sequence joins TRBV24-1 and TRBJ1-6, with D unclear. From germline, CDR1 is KGHDR and CDR2 SFDVKD. The CDR3 consists of 15 residues. V lost 2 bases and J lost 8, with 12 bases in between.